These T cell receptor beta chains were read from a single sample in a study of beta chain features in type 1 diabetes. Only in-frame clones appear in the TCRdb table, and some are missing; sequencing was by immunoSEQ multiplex PCR. Of 90,000 to 110,000 clones listed, 30% to 40% are singletons. Sequences were obtained from stem cell memory CD4+ T cells from blood. The receptors were gathered from a woman younger than 35 in good health. Each CDR3 is given with its conserved first and last residue. A D gene is named only where the DNA matches it firmly. Expanded clones are given a class, and other clones once, few, many or no size at all.

v_call	clone_size	j_call	cdr3_length	d_call	cdr3_aa	cdr3_nt
TRBV19	few	TRBJ2-1	14	TRBD2	CASNSGRGSNEQFF	TGTGCCAGTAACTCGGGACGCGGGAGCAATGAGCAGTTCTTC
TRBV11-2	.	TRBJ1-2	14	.	CASSRGAVGYGYTF	TGTGCCAGCAGCCGCGGCGCGGTGGGCTATGGCTACACCTTC
TRBV5-6	once	TRBJ2-3	17	TRBD1	CASSSYRDSFPADTQYF	TGTGCCAGCAGCTCGTACCGGGACAGCTTTCCCGCAGATACGCAGTATTTT
TRBV30	.	TRBJ2-1	16	.	CASPRLSGSLLNEQFF	TGTGCCTCCCCACGTCTAAGCGGGTCGTTATTGAATGAGCAGTTCTTC
TRBV11-2	.	TRBJ1-2	13	.	CASSVRGGVGYTF	TGTGCCAGCAGTGTTAGGGGAGGGGTTGGCTACACCTTC
TRBV5-1	few	TRBJ2-7	12	.	CASRETAYEQYF	TGCGCCAGCAGGGAGACAGCTTACGAGCAGTACTTC
TRBV7-2	.	TRBJ1-1	16	.	CASSPSGQNMNTEAFF	TGTGCCAGCAGCCCTAGCGGACAGAATATGAACACTGAAGCTTTCTTT
TRBV28	few	TRBJ1-5	15	.	CASSLETGHNQPQHF	TGTGCCAGCAGTTTAGAAACAGGCCACAATCAGCCCCAGCATTTT
TRBV28	.	TRBJ2-3	17	.	CASSRRGYMIIADTQYF	TGTGCCAGCAGCCGGAGGGGCTATATGATTATCGCAGATACGCAGTATTTT
TRBV30	.	TRBJ1-2	12	.	CACRQVNYGYTF	TGTGCCTGCCGACAGGTTAACTATGGCTACACCTTC
TRBV18	.	TRBJ2-7	13	TRBD1	CASTTQGAYEQYF	TGTGCCAGCACCACTCAGGGGGCCTACGAGCAGTACTTC
TRBV5-1	few	TRBJ2-1	12	.	CASSYRGGPQFF	TGCGCCAGCAGCTATAGGGGCGGTCCACAGTTCTTC
TRBV27	few	TRBJ2-5	16	TRBD1	CASSLPPDRKQETQYF	TGTGCCAGCAGTCTCCCACCGGACAGGAAACAAGAGACCCAGTACTTC
TRBV7-9	.	TRBJ1-3	14	.	CASAHWQLGNTIYF	TGTGCCTCCGCCCATTGGCAGTTAGGAAACACCATATATTTT
TRBV5-6	.	TRBJ2-1	16	TRBD2	CASSPLREASYNEQFF	TGTGCCAGCAGCCCCCTGCGGGAGGCTTCCTACAATGAGCAGTTCTTC
TRBV29-1	few	TRBJ2-3	11	.	CSARDTDTQYF	TGCAGCGCCAGGGACACAGATACGCAGTATTTT
TRBV2	.	TRBJ1-5	15	.	CASSEDRVGNQPQHF	TGTGCCAGCAGTGAAGACAGGGTTGGCAATCAGCCCCAGCATTTT
TRBV27	.	TRBJ1-2	14	.	CASSPLAQNYGYTF	TGTGCCAGCAGTCCCCTGGCACAGAACTATGGCTACACCTTC
TRBV2	.	TRBJ2-7	15	.	CASSEDTRGERKQYF	TGTGCCAGCAGTGAAGACACCAGGGGAGAACGAAAGCAGTACTTC
TRBV27	.	TRBJ2-2	15	.	CASRTGSTNTGELFF	TGTGCCAGCAGGACCGGGAGTACGAACACCGGGGAGCTGTTTTTT
TRBV7-2	few	TRBJ2-3	17	.	CASSLPMGRRARDTQYF	TGTGCCAGCAGCTTACCTATGGGCCGCAGGGCGAGAGATACGCAGTATTTT
TRBV7-9	.	TRBJ2-1	17	.	CASSQGFGGTTYNEQFF	TGTGCCAGCAGCCAGGGATTCGGCGGGACCACCTACAATGAGCAGTTCTTC
TRBV11-3	.	TRBJ2-5	13	.	CASSSAGGTTQYF	TGTGCCAGCAGCTCCGCAGGGGGGACGACCCAGTACTTC
TRBV5-1	.	TRBJ2-7	15	TRBD1	CASSFRGTGPYEQYF	TGCGCCAGCAGCTTCCGCGGGACAGGCCCCTACGAGCAGTACTTC
TRBV21-1	.	TRBJ2-7	16	.	CASSKGQAGLSYEQYF	TGTGCCAGCAGCAAAGGCCAGGCGGGACTCTCCTACGAGCAGTACTTC
TRBV28	.	TRBJ1-2	12	TRBD1	CATRQGSYGYTF	TGTGCCACCAGACAGGGCAGCTATGGCTACACCTTC
TRBV29-1	few	TRBJ2-1	19	TRBD2	CSVGSEVGTSGRPYNEQFF	TGCAGCGTTGGGTCCGAAGTCGGGACTAGCGGGAGGCCCTACAATGAGCAGTTCTTC
TRBV4-2	.	TRBJ2-1	14	TRBD2	CASSQGTSIGNEFF	TGTGCCAGCAGCCAAGGGACTAGCATAGGTAATGAGTTCTTC
TRBV7-9	.	TRBJ1-1	18	TRBD1	CASSPRRGQGATNTEAFF	TGTGCCAGCAGCCCAAGACGGGGACAGGGGGCCACGAACACTGAAGCTTTCTTT
TRBV7-2	.	TRBJ2-1	13	.	CASSFLARNEQFF	TGTGCCAGCAGCTTCTTAGCGCGCAATGAGCAGTTCTTC
TRBV11-2	.	TRBJ2-7	15	TRBD2	CASSAPLAGGYEQYF	TGTGCCAGCAGCGCTCCGCTAGCGGGAGGCTACGAGCAGTACTTC
TRBV5-1	.	TRBJ1-4	11	.	CASSPGEKLFF	TGCGCCAGCAGCCCCGGTGAAAAACTGTTTTTT
TRBV18	.	TRBJ1-1	12	.	CASSPIRAEAFF	TGTGCCAGCTCACCGATCAGGGCTGAAGCTTTCTTT
TRBV11-2	.	TRBJ2-7	17	TRBD2	CASSLRLTSGDSYEQYF	TGTGCCAGCAGCTTACGGCTTACTAGCGGGGACTCCTACGAGCAGTACTTC
TRBV27	.	TRBJ2-7	17	.	CASSLSVLGGSRSEQYF	TGTGCCAGCAGTTTATCGGTTTTGGGGGGATCCAGGAGCGAGCAGTACTTC
TRBV5-1	.	TRBJ1-1	16	.	CASSLLTGSASTEAFF	TGCGCCAGCAGCCTACTTACAGGGAGCGCCTCAACTGAAGCTTTCTTT
TRBV2	few	TRBJ2-7	15	TRBD1	CASGGQGSISYEQYF	TGTGCCAGCGGGGGACAGGGGTCCATCTCCTACGAGCAGTACTTC
TRBV10-3	few	TRBJ1-2	14	TRBD1	CAISDYGTGYGYTF	TGTGCCATCAGTGATTACGGGACAGGTTACGGCTACACCTTC
TRBV2	.	TRBJ2-7	14	TRBD2	CASSALAGDLRQYF	TGTGCCAGCAGTGCACTAGCGGGGGACCTCCGGCAGTACTTC
TRBV4-2	once	TRBJ2-5	14	TRBD1	CASSQGTGWETQYF	TGTGCCAGCAGCCAAGGGACAGGTTGGGAGACCCAGTACTTC
TRBV28	.	TRBJ2-1	15	.	CASEDYLNRYNEQFF	TGTGCCAGCGAGGACTACCTTAATAGATACAATGAGCAGTTCTTC
TRBV7-9	.	TRBJ1-1	12	.	CASSKGEIRAFF	TGTGCCAGCAGCAAGGGAGAAATTCGGGCTTTCTTT
TRBV30	few	TRBJ1-2	12	.	CAWSNRYYGYTF	TGTGCCTGGAGTAACAGGTACTATGGCTACACCTTC
TRBV7-2	.	TRBJ2-1	13	.	CASSSQWYNEQFF	TGTGCCAGCAGCTCGCAGTGGTACAATGAGCAGTTCTTC
TRBV7-2	.	TRBJ2-1	11	.	CASSLRQDLFF	TGTGCCAGCAGCTTAAGGCAGGATCTGTTCTTC
TRBV30	.	TRBJ2-3	12	.	CAWSVLRHTQYF	TGTGCCTGGAGTGTACTACGCCATACGCAGTATTTT
TRBV15	few	TRBJ2-3	13	TRBD2	CATSRVSGGTQYF	TGTGCCACCAGCAGAGTGAGCGGGGGTACGCAGTATTTT
TRBV29-1	.	TRBJ1-4	14	.	CSVAQGFWDEKLFF	TGCAGCGTTGCGCAGGGTTTTTGGGATGAAAAACTGTTTTTT
TRBV19	few	TRBJ1-1	13	.	CASSIPKFTEAFF	TGTGCCAGTAGTATTCCCAAATTCACTGAAGCTTTCTTT
TRBV28	few	TRBJ2-1	13	TRBD1	CASRLDRVNEQFF	TGTGCCAGCAGACTGGACAGGGTGAATGAGCAGTTCTTC
TRBV28	.	TRBJ2-3	16	TRBD2	CASSLRLAGHTDTQYF	TGTGCCAGCAGTTTAAGACTAGCGGGCCACACAGATACGCAGTATTTT
TRBV7-2	.	TRBJ2-1	13	TRBD2	CASSLRTSNEQFF	TGTGCCAGCAGCTTAAGGACTAGCAATGAGCAGTTCTTC
TRBV28	.	TRBJ2-2	16	TRBD2	CASSLQGRVNTGELFF	TGTGCCAGCAGTTTACAAGGGAGGGTGAACACCGGGGAGCTGTTTTTT